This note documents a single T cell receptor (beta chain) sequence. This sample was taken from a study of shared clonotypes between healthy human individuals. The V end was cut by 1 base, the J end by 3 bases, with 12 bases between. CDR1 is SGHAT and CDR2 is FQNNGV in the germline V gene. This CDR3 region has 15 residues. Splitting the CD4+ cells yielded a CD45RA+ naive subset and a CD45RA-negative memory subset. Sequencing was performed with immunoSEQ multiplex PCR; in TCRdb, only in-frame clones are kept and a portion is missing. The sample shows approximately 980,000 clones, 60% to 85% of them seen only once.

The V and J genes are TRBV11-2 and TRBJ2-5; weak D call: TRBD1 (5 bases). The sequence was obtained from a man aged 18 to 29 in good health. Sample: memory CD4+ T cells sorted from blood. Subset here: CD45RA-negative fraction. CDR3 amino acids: CASSLVGVIKETQYF. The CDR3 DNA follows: TGTGCCAGCAGCTTAGTAGGGGTCATAAAAGAGACCCAGTACTTC.